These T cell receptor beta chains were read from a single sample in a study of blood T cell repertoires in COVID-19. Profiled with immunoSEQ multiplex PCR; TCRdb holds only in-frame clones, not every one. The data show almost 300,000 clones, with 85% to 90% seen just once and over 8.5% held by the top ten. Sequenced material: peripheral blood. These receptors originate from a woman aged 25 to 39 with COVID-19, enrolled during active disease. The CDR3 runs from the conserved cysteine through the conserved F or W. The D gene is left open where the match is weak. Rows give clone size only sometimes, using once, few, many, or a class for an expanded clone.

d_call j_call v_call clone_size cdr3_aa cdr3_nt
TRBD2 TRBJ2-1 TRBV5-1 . CASSPQAGGPSNEQFF TGCGCCAGCAGCCCCCAGGCGGGGGGGCCTTCGAATGAGCAGTTCTTC
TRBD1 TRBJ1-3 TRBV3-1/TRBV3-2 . CASSRVGTATGNTIYF TGTGCCAGCAGCCGAGTAGGGACAGCCACTGGAAACACCATATATTTT
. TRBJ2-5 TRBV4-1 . CASSQGKGGIQETQYF TGCGCCAGCAGCCAAGGGAAAGGCGGTATCCAAGAGACCCAGTACTTC
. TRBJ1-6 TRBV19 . CASKEVSSGNSPLHF TGTGCCAGTAAGGAGGTCTCAAGCGGGAATTCACCCCTCCACTTT
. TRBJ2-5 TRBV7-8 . CASSFRGGGETQYF TGTGCCAGCAGCTTTCGTGGTGGAGGGGAGACCCAGTACTTC
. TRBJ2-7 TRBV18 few CASSPTATYEQYF TGTGCCAGCTCACCCACAGCTACCTACGAGCAGTACTTC
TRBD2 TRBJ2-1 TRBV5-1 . CASSKLAGKIYNEQFF TGCGCCAGTTCAAAATTAGCGGGGAAGATTTACAATGAGCAGTTCTTC
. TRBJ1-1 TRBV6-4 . CASSDVRGTEAFF TGTGCCAGCAGTGACGTACGGGGGACTGAAGCTTTCTTT
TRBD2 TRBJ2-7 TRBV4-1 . CASSSLGTSSEQYF TGCGCCAGCAGCTCACTAGGGACTAGTTCTGAGCAGTACTTC
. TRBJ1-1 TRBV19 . CASSPREGSTEAFF TGTGCCAGTAGTCCCCGGGAGGGCTCAACTGAAGCTTTCTTT
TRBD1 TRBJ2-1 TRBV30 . CAWSRYRGNEQFF TGTGCCTGGAGTCGATACAGGGGTAATGAGCAGTTCTTC
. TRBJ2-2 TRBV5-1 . CASRPAGGELFF TGCGCCAGCCGCCCCGCCGGCGGGGAGCTGTTTTTT
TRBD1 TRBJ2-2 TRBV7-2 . CASSPQGQITTGELFF TGTGCCAGCAGCCCCCAGGGACAGATAACGACCGGGGAGCTGTTTTTT
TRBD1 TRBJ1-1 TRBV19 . CASSTQTGGADTEAFF TGTGCCAGTAGTACGCAGACAGGGGGCGCCGACACTGAAGCTTTCTTT
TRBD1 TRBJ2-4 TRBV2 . CASTLDRGENIQYF TGTGCCAGCACCCTCGACAGGGGGGAAAACATTCAGTACTTC
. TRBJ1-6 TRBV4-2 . CASSQGQGNSPLHF TGTGCCAGCAGCCAAGGTCAGGGGAATTCACCCCTCCACTTT
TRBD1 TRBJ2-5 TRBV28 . CASSVHRDRVYQETQYF TGTGCCAGCAGTGTACACCGGGACAGGGTGTACCAAGAGACCCAGTACTTC
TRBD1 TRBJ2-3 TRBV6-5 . CASSSGTGPTDTQYF TGTGCCAGCAGTTCCGGGACAGGCCCAACAGATACGCAGTATTTT
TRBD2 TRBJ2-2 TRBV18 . CASSPRLAGDTGELFF TGTGCCAGCTCACCACGGCTAGCGGGGGACACCGGGGAGCTGTTTTTT
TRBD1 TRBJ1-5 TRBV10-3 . CASTGAYNQPQHF TGTGCCAGTACAGGGGCCTACAATCAGCCCCAGCATTTT
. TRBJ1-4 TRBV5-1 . CASSLARGRGEKLFF TGCGCCAGCAGCTTGGCGCGTGGGAGAGGTGAAAAACTGTTTTTT
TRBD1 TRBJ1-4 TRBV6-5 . CATMGTGKGEKLFF TGTGCGACGATGGGGACAGGAAAGGGTGAAAAACTGTTTTTT
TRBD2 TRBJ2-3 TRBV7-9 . CASSLELAKTPQYF TGTGCCAGCAGCTTAGAACTAGCGAAGACGCCGCAGTATTTT
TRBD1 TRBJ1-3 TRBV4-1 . CASSPRQGASGNTIYF TGCGCCAGCAGCCCTAGACAGGGGGCCTCTGGAAACACCATATATTTT
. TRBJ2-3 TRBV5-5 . CASREEGTDTQYF TGTGCCAGCAGGGAAGAGGGCACAGATACGCAGTATTTT
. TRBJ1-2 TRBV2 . CASSGGGFYGYTF TGTGCCAGCAGTGGGGGGGGATTCTATGGCTACACCTTC
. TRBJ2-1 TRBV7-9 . CASISGGTEPTGEQFF TGTGCCAGCATCTCTGGCGGCACCGAGCCCACAGGTGAGCAGTTCTTC
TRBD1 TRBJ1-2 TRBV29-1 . CSAGGQPNYGYTF TGCAGCGCTGGGGGACAGCCTAACTATGGCTACACCTTC
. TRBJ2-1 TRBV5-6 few CASSLFETSSYNEQFF TGTGCCAGCAGCTTGTTTGAAACAAGCTCCTACAATGAGCAGTTCTTC